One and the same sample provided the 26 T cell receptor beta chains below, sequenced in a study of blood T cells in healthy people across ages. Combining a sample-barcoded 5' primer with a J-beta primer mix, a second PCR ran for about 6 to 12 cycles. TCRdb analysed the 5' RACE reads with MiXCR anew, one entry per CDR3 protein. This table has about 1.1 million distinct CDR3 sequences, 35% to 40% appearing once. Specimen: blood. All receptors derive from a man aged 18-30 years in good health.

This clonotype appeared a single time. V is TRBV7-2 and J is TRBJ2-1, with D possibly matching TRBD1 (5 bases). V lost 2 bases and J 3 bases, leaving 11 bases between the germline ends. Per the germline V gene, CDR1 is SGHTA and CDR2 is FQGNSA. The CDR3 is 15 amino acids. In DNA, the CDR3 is TGTGCCAGCAGCTTAAGCCTAGGGGACTACAATGAGCAGTTCTTC. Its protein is CASSLSLGDYNEQFF. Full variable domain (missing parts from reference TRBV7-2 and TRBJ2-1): GAGVSQSPSNKVTEKGKDVELRCDPISGHTALYWYRQSLGQGLEFLIYFQGNSAPDKSGLPSDRFSAERTGGSVSTLTIQRTQQEDSAVYLCASSLSLGDYNEQFFGPGTRLTVL.

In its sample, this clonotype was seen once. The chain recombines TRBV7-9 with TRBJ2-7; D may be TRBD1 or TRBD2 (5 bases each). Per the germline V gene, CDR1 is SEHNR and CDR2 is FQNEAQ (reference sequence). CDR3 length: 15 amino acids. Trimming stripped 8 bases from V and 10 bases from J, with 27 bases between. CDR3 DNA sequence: TGTGCCAGCGGGGCACCTATCAGTCGGGAAAACATTCAGTACGTC. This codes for CASGAPISRENIQYV.

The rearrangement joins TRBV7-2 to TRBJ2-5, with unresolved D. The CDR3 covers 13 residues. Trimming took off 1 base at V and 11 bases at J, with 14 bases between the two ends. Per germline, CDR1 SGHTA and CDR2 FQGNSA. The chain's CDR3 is CASSLGRSDEQYF. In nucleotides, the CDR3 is TGTGCCAGCAGCTTAGGCCGGAGCGATGAGCAGTACTTC.

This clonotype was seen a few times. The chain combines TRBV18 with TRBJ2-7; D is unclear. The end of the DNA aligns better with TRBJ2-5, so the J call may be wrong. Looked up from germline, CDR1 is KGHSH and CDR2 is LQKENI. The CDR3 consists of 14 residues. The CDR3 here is CASSPADPRETQYF. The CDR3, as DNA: TGTGCCAGCTCACCGGCAGATCCGAGGGAGACCCAGTACTTC.

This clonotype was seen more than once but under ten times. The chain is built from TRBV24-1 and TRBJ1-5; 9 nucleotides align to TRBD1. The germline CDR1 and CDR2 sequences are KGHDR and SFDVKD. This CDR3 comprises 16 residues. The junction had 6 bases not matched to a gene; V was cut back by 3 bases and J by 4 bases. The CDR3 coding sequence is TGTGCCACCAGTGATCCCGGGACAGGGTCTAATCAGCCCCAGCATTTT. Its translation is CATSDPGTGSNQPQHF.

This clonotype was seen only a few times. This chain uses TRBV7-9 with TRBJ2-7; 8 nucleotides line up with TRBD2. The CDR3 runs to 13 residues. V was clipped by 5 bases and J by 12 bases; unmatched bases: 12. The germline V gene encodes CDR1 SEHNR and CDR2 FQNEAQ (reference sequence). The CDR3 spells CASSPSISGVLYF. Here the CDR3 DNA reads TGTGCCAGCAGCCCTTCCATTAGCGGGGTTCTGTACTTC. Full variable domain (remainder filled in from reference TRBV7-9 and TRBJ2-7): DTGVSQNPRHKITKRGQNVTFRCDPISEHNRLYWYRQTLGQGPEFLTYFQNEAQLEKSRLLSDRFSAERPKGSFSTLEIQRTEQGDSAMYLCASSPSISGVLYFGPGTRLTVT.

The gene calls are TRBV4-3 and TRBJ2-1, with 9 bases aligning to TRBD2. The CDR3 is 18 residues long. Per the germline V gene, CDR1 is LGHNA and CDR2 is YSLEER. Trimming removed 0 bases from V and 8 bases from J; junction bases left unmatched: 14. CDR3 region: CASSQDKFAGSGSYEQFF. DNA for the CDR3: TGCGCCAGCAGCCAAGATAAATTTGCTGGTAGCGGGAGCTATGAGCAGTTCTTC.

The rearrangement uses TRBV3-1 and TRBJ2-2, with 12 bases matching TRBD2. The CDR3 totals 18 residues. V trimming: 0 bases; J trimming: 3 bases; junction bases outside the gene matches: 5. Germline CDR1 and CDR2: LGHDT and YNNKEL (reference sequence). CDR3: CASSQDPSGGAYTGELFF. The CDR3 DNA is TGTGCCAGCAGCCAAGACCCTAGCGGGGGGGCATACACCGGGGAGCTGTTTTTT. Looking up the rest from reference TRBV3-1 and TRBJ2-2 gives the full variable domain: DTAVSQTPKYLVTQMGNDKSIKCEQNLGHDTMYWYKQDSKKFLKIMFSYNNKELIINETVPNRFSPKSPDKAHLNLHINSLELGDSAVYFCASSQDPSGGAYTGELFFGEGSRLTVL.

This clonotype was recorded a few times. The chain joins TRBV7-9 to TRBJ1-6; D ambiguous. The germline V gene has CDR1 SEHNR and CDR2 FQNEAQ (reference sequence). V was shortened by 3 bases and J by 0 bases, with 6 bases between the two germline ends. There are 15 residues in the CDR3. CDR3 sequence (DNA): TGTGCCAGCAGCTTTACTAGCTCCTATAATTCACCCCTCCACTTT. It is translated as CASSFTSSYNSPLHF. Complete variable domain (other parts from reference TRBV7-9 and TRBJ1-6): DTGVSQNPRHKITKRGQNVTFRCDPISEHNRLYWYRQTLGQGPEFLTYFQNEAQLEKSRLLSDRFSAERPKGSFSTLEIQRTEQGDSAMYLCASSFTSSYNSPLHFGNGTRLTVT.

As DNA, the CDR3 is TGCGCCAGCAGCTTCTCCGGACTACCCTACGAGCAGTACTTC. The encoded protein is CASSFSGLPYEQYF. The chain links TRBV5-1 to TRBJ2-7; a weak D match, TRBD2 (6 bases). In germline, CDR1 is SGHRS, CDR2 YFSETQ. The length of the CDR3 is 14 residues. V dropped 2 bases and J dropped 2 bases, with 11 bases sitting between them.

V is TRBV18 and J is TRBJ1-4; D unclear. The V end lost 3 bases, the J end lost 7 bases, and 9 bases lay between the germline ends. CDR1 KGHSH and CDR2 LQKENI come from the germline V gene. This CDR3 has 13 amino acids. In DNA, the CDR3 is TGTGCCAGCTCACCGGCTGGAAGTGAAAAACTGTTTTTT. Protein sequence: CASSPAGSEKLFF.

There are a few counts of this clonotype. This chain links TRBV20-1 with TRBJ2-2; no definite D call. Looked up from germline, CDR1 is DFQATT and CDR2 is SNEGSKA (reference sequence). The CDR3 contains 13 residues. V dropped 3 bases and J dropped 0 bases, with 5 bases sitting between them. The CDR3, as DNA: TGCAGTGCTAGTGGAACGAACACCGGGGAGCTGTTTTTT. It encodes CSASGTNTGELFF.

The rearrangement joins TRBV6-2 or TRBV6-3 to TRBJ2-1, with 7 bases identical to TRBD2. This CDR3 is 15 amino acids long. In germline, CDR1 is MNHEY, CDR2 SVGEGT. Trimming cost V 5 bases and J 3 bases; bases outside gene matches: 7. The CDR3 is CASSPLAVGYNEQFF. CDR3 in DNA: TGTGCCAGCAGTCCGCTAGCGGTCGGCTACAATGAGCAGTTCTTC.

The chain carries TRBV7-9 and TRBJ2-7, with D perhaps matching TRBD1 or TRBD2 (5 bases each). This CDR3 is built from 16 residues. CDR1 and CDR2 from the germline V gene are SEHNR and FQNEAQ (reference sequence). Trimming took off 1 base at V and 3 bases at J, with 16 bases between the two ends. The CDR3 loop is CASSLDLGEGIYEQYF. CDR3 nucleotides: TGTGCCAGCAGCTTAGATTTGGGGGAAGGGATCTACGAGCAGTACTTC.

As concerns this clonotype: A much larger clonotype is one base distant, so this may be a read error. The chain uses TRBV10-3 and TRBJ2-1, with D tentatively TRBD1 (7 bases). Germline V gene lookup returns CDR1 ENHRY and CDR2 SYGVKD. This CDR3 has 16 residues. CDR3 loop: CAISGLQGHAINERFF. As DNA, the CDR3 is TGTGCCATCAGCGGACTACAGGGGCATGCAATCAATGAGCGGTTCTTC.

The CDR3 DNA is TGCAGTGTTCGGGGGTACTACAATGAGCAGTTCTTC. Translating gives CSVRGYYNEQFF. V is TRBV20-1 and J is TRBJ2-1; maybe TRBD2 (6 bases). The CDR3 is made up of 12 amino acids. V lost 7 bases and J 3 bases, leaving 10 bases between the germline ends. Germline CDR1 and CDR2: DFQATT and SNEGSKA (reference sequence).

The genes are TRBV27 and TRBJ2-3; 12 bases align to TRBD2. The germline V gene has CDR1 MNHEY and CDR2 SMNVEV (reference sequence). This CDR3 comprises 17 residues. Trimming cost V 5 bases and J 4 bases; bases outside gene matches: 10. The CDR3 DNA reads TGTGCCAGCAGTGCCGTTCCTAGCGGGGGGGCGTCAGATACGCAGTATTTT. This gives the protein CASSAVPSGGASDTQYF.

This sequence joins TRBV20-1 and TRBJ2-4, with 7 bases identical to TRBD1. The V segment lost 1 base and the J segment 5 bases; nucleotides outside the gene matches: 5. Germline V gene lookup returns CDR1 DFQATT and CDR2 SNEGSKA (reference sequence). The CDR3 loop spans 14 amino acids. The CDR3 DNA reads TGCAGTGCTAGAGTAGGGGGCGAGGAAAACATTCAGTACTTC. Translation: CSARVGGEENIQYF.

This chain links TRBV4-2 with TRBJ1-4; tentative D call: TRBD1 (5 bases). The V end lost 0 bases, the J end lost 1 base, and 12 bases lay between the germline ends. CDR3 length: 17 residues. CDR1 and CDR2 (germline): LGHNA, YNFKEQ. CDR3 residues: CASSQELRTLTNEKLFF. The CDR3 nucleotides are TGTGCCAGCAGCCAAGAATTGCGGACACTAACTAATGAAAAACTGTTTTTT.

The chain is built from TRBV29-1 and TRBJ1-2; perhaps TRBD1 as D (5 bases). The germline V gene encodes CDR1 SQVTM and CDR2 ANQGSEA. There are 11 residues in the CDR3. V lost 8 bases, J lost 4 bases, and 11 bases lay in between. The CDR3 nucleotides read TGCAGCAGACAGCAGGGCTATGGCTACACCTTC. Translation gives CSRQQGYGYTF.

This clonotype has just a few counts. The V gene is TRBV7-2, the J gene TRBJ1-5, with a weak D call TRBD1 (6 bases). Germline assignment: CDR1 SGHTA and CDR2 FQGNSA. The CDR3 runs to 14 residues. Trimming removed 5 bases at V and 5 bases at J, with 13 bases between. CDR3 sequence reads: CASSPAGAYQPQHF. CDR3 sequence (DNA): TGTGCCAGCAGCCCCGCGGGGGCGTATCAGCCCCAGCATTTT.

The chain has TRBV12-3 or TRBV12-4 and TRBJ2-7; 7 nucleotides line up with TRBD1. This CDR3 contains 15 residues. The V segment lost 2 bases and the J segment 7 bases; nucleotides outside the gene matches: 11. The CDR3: CASSLRGLTYNEQYF. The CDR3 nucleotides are TGTGCCAGCAGTTTAAGGGGGCTCACCTACAATGAGCAGTACTTC.

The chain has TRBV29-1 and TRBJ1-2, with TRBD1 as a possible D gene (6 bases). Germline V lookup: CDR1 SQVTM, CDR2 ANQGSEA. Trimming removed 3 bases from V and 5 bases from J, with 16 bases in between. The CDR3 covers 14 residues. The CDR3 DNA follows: TGCAGCGTTGACATGGAGGGGGTATATTATGGCTACACCTTC. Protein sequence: CSVDMEGVYYGYTF.

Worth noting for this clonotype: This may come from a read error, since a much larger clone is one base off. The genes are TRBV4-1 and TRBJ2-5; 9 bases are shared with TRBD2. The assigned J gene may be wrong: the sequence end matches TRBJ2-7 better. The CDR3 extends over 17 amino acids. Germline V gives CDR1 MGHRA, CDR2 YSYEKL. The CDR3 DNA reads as TGCGCCAGCAGCTATCCACCGACTAGCGGATACTCCTACGAGCAGTACTTC. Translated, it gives CASSYPPTSGYSYEQYF.

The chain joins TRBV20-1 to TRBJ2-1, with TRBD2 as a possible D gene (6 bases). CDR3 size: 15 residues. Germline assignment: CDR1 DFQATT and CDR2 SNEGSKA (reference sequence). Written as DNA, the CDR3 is TGCATCCCGCGGGGTACGGGGAGCTCCTACAATGAGCAGTTCTTC. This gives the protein CIPRGTGSSYNEQFF.

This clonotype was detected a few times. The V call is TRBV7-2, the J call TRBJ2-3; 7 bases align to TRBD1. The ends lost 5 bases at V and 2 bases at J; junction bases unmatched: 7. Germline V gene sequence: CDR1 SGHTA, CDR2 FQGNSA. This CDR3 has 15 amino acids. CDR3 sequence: CASSRDRDDTDTQYF. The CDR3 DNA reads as TGTGCCAGCAGCCGCGACAGGGATGACACAGATACGCAGTATTTT.